This is a list of T cell receptor beta chains from one sample in a study of blood T cell repertoires in COVID-19. Assay used: immunoSEQ multiplex PCR; TCRdb lists only in-frame clones, some missing. The sample consists of about 250,000 clones, approximately 83% of them appearing once. Material: PBMCs or T cells enriched from blood (not recorded which). The origin of the receptors is a woman in her thirties or forties who had been exposed to COVID-19. The CDR3 runs from the conserved cysteine through the conserved F or W. Fields, in order: clone size, J gene, D gene, V gene, CDR3 DNA, CDR3 protein. The D gene is left open where the match is weak. The listing skips clone size in some rows; elsewhere it reads once, few, many or a size class.

size: NA; J: TRBJ1-6; D: NA; V: TRBV28; DNA: TGTGCCAGCAGTTCCTCCCGCAGGGATGATTCACCCCTCCACTTT; CDR3: CASSSSRRDDSPLHF
size: many; J: TRBJ2-1; D: TRBD2; V: TRBV7-3; DNA: TGTGCCAGCAGCGGCGGACTAGAGGGTGAGCAGTTCTTC; CDR3: CASSGGLEGEQFF
size: NA; J: TRBJ2-7; D: TRBD1; V: TRBV3-1/TRBV3-2; DNA: TGTGCCAGCAGCCAAGCTTCCCAGGGGGTCCACGAGCAGTACTTC; CDR3: CASSQASQGVHEQYF
size: NA; J: TRBJ1-3; D: NA; V: TRBV30; DNA: TGTGCCTGGAGTGGGGGGGTTAGGCTCTCTGGAAACACCATATATTTT; CDR3: CAWSGGVRLSGNTIYF
size: NA; J: TRBJ1-5; D: NA; V: TRBV4-2; DNA: TGTGCCAGCAGCCCGGACAGCAATAGCAATCAGCCCCAGCATTTT; CDR3: CASSPDSNSNQPQHF
size: NA; J: TRBJ2-2; D: TRBD1; V: TRBV30; DNA: TGTGCCCGGATTGGACAGGGGGACACCGGGGAGCTGTTTTTT; CDR3: CARIGQGDTGELFF
size: NA; J: TRBJ2-2; D: NA; V: TRBV4-2; DNA: TGTGCCAGCAGCCAAGAAACCCGACTCAACACCGGGGAGCTGTTTTTT; CDR3: CASSQETRLNTGELFF
size: NA; J: TRBJ1-2; D: NA; V: TRBV13; DNA: TGTGCCAGCAGCTTAAGGGGTCGGGGCTACACCTTC; CDR3: CASSLRGRGYTF
size: NA; J: TRBJ2-7; D: NA; V: TRBV5-6; DNA: TGTGCCAGCAGCTTGGAAGGGGGTATTCAGTACTTC; CDR3: CASSLEGGIQYF
size: NA; J: TRBJ1-1; D: NA; V: TRBV27; DNA: TGTGCCAGCAGTTCCAGGGGCCTGAACACTGAAGCTTTCTTT; CDR3: CASSSRGLNTEAFF
size: NA; J: TRBJ1-1; D: TRBD1; V: TRBV2; DNA: TGTGCCAGCAGTGGGGAGACAGGGACCGAAGCTTTCTTT; CDR3: CASSGETGTEAFF
size: NA; J: TRBJ2-5; D: TRBD2; V: TRBV5-1; DNA: TGCGCCAGCAGCTGGAGTAGCGGGGACTTCGGAGAGACCCAGTACTTC; CDR3: CASSWSSGDFGETQYF
size: NA; J: TRBJ2-7; D: TRBD1; V: TRBV2; DNA: TGTGCCAGCAGTGAAAGGGGGCCCCATCTCTACGAGCAGTACTTC; CDR3: CASSERGPHLYEQYF
size: NA; J: TRBJ2-1; D: NA; V: TRBV20-1; DNA: TGCAGTGCAACCAGGGGCAATGAGCAGTTCTTC; CDR3: CSATRGNEQFF
size: NA; J: TRBJ2-1; D: TRBD2; V: TRBV6-5; DNA: TGTGCCAGCAGTTGGCGGGGGATGAGCAATGAGCAGTTCTTC; CDR3: CASSWRGMSNEQFF
size: NA; J: TRBJ2-5; D: NA; V: TRBV3-1/TRBV3-2; DNA: TGTGCCGCCGGGGAGCTCCAAGAGACCCAGTACTTC; CDR3: CAAGELQETQYF
size: NA; J: TRBJ1-5; D: NA; V: TRBV3-1/TRBV3-2; DNA: TGTGCCAGCAGCCAACAGGGCGGCAATCAGCCCCAGCATTTT; CDR3: CASSQQGGNQPQHF
size: NA; J: TRBJ2-2; D: NA; V: TRBV10-3; DNA: TGTGCCACCTTGGGGGGAGACAGTAACCCCTTAACCGGGGAGCTGTTTTTT; CDR3: CATLGGDSNPLTGELFF
size: NA; J: TRBJ2-7; D: TRBD1; V: TRBV7-2; DNA: TGTGCCAGCAGCACACGGACAGGGGACGAGCAGTACTTC; CDR3: CASSTRTGDEQYF
size: NA; J: TRBJ2-1; D: TRBD2; V: TRBV5-1; DNA: TGCGCCAGCAGCTTGGGCCGGCGCGGGGGGGCCAATGAGCAGTTCTTC; CDR3: CASSLGRRGGANEQFF
size: NA; J: TRBJ1-1; D: NA; V: TRBV27; DNA: TGTGCCAGCAGTTTTTCCCAGGGGAACACTGAAGCTTTCTTT; CDR3: CASSFSQGNTEAFF
size: NA; J: TRBJ1-1; D: NA; V: TRBV10-3; DNA: TGTGCCATCAGTGTACGTTCGGCGGGGACTGAAGCTTTCTTT; CDR3: CAISVRSAGTEAFF
size: NA; J: TRBJ2-3; D: NA; V: TRBV5-1; DNA: TGCGCCAGCAGCTTGGAGGGGCGGGGTAGCACAGATACGCAGTATTTT; CDR3: CASSLEGRGSTDTQYF
size: NA; J: TRBJ2-3; D: TRBD2; V: TRBV7-2; DNA: TGTGCCAGCAGCCCCGGACTAGCGGGGGCCCTCGGAAATACGCAGTATTTT; CDR3: CASSPGLAGALGNTQYF
size: NA; J: TRBJ1-5; D: TRBD1; V: TRBV30; DNA: TGTGCCTGGGGGACAGGCCTCGATCAGCCCCAGCATTTT; CDR3: CAWGTGLDQPQHF
size: NA; J: TRBJ1-5; D: NA; V: TRBV7-8; DNA: TGTGCCAGCAGCCCAGGTCCCAAAATTGAGAGCAATCAGCCCCAGCATTTT; CDR3: CASSPGPKIESNQPQHF
size: few; J: TRBJ2-1; D: TRBD1; V: TRBV19; DNA: TGTGCCAGTAGGCCGGGCACAGGGGCCAATGAGCAGTTCTTC; CDR3: CASRPGTGANEQFF
size: NA; J: TRBJ2-6; D: NA; V: TRBV5-8; DNA: TGTGCCAGCAGCTTATACTTTCCCACTGGGGCCAACGTCCTGACTTTC; CDR3: CASSLYFPTGANVLTF
size: NA; J: TRBJ2-7; D: TRBD1; V: TRBV19; DNA: TGTGCCAGTAGATCAGGGAGAGGGGGCCCCTACGAGCAGTACTTC; CDR3: CASRSGRGGPYEQYF
size: few; J: TRBJ2-7; D: NA; V: TRBV4-2; DNA: TGTGCCAGCAGCCAAGATGTGACTAGCTCCTACGAGCAGTACTTC; CDR3: CASSQDVTSSYEQYF
size: NA; J: TRBJ1-2; D: TRBD1; V: TRBV29-1; DNA: TGCAGCGCATCAGGGGGTATCGACTATGGCTACACCTTC; CDR3: CSASGGIDYGYTF
size: NA; J: TRBJ1-2; D: NA; V: TRBV29-1; DNA: TGCAGCGTTGCGGGGTCACGGGGCTACACCTTC; CDR3: CSVAGSRGYTF
size: NA; J: TRBJ1-3; D: NA; V: TRBV9; DNA: TGTGCCAGCAGCGTAGATGTGGTACAGGGAAACACCATATATTTT; CDR3: CASSVDVVQGNTIYF
size: NA; J: TRBJ1-4; D: TRBD1; V: TRBV7-8; DNA: TGTGCCAGCAGCCCGCGGACAGGGTATAATGAAAAACTGTTTTTT; CDR3: CASSPRTGYNEKLFF
size: few; J: TRBJ1-5; D: NA; V: TRBV7-2; DNA: TGTGCCAGCAGCTTACAGGGGATTAGCAATCAGCCCCAGCATTTT; CDR3: CASSLQGISNQPQHF
size: NA; J: TRBJ2-1; D: TRBD1; V: TRBV18; DNA: TGTGCCAGCTCACCGGGACAGGCTATATACAATGAGCAGTTCTTC; CDR3: CASSPGQAIYNEQFF
size: many; J: TRBJ1-2; D: NA; V: TRBV5-4; DNA: TGTGCCAGCAGCCTACCGGGACAAGGAGCCGCTAACTATGGCTACACCTTC; CDR3: CASSLPGQGAANYGYTF
size: NA; J: TRBJ2-3; D: TRBD1; V: TRBV29-1; DNA: TGCAGCGCTCTGACAGGGATTGAAGATACGCAGTATTTT; CDR3: CSALTGIEDTQYF
size: NA; J: TRBJ1-1; D: NA; V: TRBV11-3; DNA: TGTGCCAGCAGCTTGGTCAGTGGCACTGAAGCTTTCTTT; CDR3: CASSLVSGTEAFF
size: NA; J: TRBJ2-7; D: NA; V: TRBV28; DNA: TGTGCCAGCAGTTTCGCGGGACAGTCCTACGAGCAGTACTTC; CDR3: CASSFAGQSYEQYF
size: NA; J: TRBJ1-4; D: TRBD1; V: TRBV4-1; DNA: TGCGCCAGCAGCCACCTAGGACAGGGACCGAATGAAAAACTGTTTTTT; CDR3: CASSHLGQGPNEKLFF
size: NA; J: TRBJ1-2; D: TRBD1; V: TRBV2; DNA: TGTGCCAGCAGTGGACGGACAGGGGTTAATGGCTACACCTTC; CDR3: CASSGRTGVNGYTF
size: NA; J: TRBJ1-2; D: TRBD1; V: TRBV4-1; DNA: TGCGCCAGCAGCCCGGGACAGGGAGCTAATGGCTACACCTTC; CDR3: CASSPGQGANGYTF
size: NA; J: TRBJ2-2; D: TRBD1; V: TRBV5-4; DNA: TGTGCCAGCAGCGAAATGGGACAGGGGGCCGGGGAGCTGTTTTTT; CDR3: CASSEMGQGAGELFF
size: NA; J: TRBJ1-1; D: TRBD1; V: TRBV30; DNA: TGTGCCTGGAGTACACAGGGGCGGATGAACACTGAAGCTTTCTTT; CDR3: CAWSTQGRMNTEAFF
size: NA; J: TRBJ1-1; D: NA; V: TRBV6-5; DNA: TGTGCCAGCAGGCCTACAGGACTGAACACTGAAGCTTTCTTT; CDR3: CASRPTGLNTEAFF
size: NA; J: TRBJ2-2; D: NA; V: TRBV19; DNA: TGTGCCAGTGCCCGATCGTTCTCCGCGGACACCGGGGAGCTGTTTTTT; CDR3: CASARSFSADTGELFF
size: once; J: TRBJ1-1; D: NA; V: TRBV9; DNA: TGTGCCAGCAGCGGACCCCCCCCAGGCACTGAAGCTTTCTTT; CDR3: CASSGPPPGTEAFF